The present TCR beta chain was sequenced within a study of regulatory T cells in long-lasting Graves disease. Overall study findings and caveats: Exclusively peripheral blood, rather than thyroid tissue, was studied. Those with persistent disease had in common more public clonotypes (2,741) than new patients (about 970).

Germline-derived CDR1 and CDR2 are SNHLY and FYNNEI. The CDR3 is made up of 12 amino acids. V was trimmed by 7 bases and J by 2 bases, leaving 8 bases between them. This clonotype has a count of ten or more. Its target is unknown. The time point was: persistent/refractory GD, antithyroid drugs over 5 years with positive TRAb. The TCR library was made from RNA that had been extracted from PBMCs in TRIzol. Researchers made TCR beta libraries by using iRepertoire HTBI primers and running Arm-PCR on CDR3 regions. Original handling: Samples collectively showed more than 55 TRBV and more than 11 TRBJ segments. TCRdb itself ran the multiplex PCR reads through MiXCR, one entry per CDR3 protein. TCRdb, rather than the study authors, made the V and J calls. In the table there are about 450,000 distinct CDR3 sequences, about a quarter of which are singletons.

The TCR was taken from a female donor with Graves disease. Specimen: peripheral blood mononuclear cells (PBMCs), collected when the disease was refractory, from a patient treated with antithyroid drugs. The chain has TRBV2 and TRBJ1-2; D gene ambiguous. The CDR3 bases are TGTGCCAGCACACTTGCAAACTATGGCTACACCTTC. It yields the protein CASTLANYGYTF.